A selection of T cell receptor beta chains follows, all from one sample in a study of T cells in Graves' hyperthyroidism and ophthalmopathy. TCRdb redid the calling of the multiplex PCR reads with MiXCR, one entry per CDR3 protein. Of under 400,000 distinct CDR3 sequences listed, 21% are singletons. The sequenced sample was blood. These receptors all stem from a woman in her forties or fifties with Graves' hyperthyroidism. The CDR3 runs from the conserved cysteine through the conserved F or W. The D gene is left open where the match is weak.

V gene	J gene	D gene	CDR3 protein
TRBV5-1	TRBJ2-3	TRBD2	CASSLGLAGGPADTQYF
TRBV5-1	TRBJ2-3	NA	CARGRGSTDTQYF
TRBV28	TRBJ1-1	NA	CASKNRVPTEAFF
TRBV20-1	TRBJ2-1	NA	CSAKSAFSYNEQFF
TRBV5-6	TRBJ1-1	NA	CASSQLGVNTEAFF
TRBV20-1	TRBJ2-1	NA	CSARILEGGSYNEQFF
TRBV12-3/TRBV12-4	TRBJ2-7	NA	CASSRDFNEQYF
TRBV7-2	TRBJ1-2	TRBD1	CASSKGPGQGSGYTF
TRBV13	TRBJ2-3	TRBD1	CASSRGTGGPPGTQYF
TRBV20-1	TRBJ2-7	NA	CRAGTSPLEQYF
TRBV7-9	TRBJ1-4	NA	CASSPNSPATNEKLFF